This TCR beta chain was obtained from a study of breast tumors, draining lymph nodes, adjacent tissues (TCRdb year 2016). Turning to the overall study: The study compared TCR beta repertoires across tumor, adjacent nontumor tissue and axillary lymph nodes from breast cancer patients. In human breast cancer, the study set out to evaluate how tumor, surrounding tissue and draining lymph node repertoires relate to one another and whether T cells may move between these sites.

For sequencing, an Illumina HiSeq 2000 was employed. Multiplex PCR amplification was used to generate the TCR beta chain libraries. The amplified TCR beta chain products were analyzed by high-throughput sequencing. TCRdb reprocessed the public reads (quality trimming at Q25 with fastp, clone calling with MiXCR) and kept in-frame beta chains. Here each entry gathers all rows of one CDR3 protein and keeps the most common genes and DNA. Across this sample there are 130,000 or so distinct CDR3 sequences, with approximately 20% seen only once. Clones ranked in the top ten supply about 2.4% of the sample. Deletion took 0 bases off V and 6 bases off J, with a span of 13 bases between the germline ends. The CDR3 contains 14 residues, cysteine and phenylalanine counted. Only CDR3 DNA remains: 42 bases, in frame from the first base. The germline V gene (reference sequence) supplies CDR1 SGHNT and CDR2 YYREEE.

What the study reported, not specific to this receptor: The data were considered consistent with most tumor T cells being derived from the lymph node and subsequently expanding within tumor tissue. The conclusion that tumor T cells originate in lymph nodes was presented as consistent with a hypothesis rather than as directly demonstrated. Tumor and nontumor tissue repertoires were significantly more similar in luminal-like than in basal-like breast cancer. T-cell repertoire diversity in tumors was found to be lower than in lymph nodes but higher than in nontumor tissue, and preferential V and J gene usage was observed.

The axillary draining lymph nodes of breast cancer patients were the source of the lymph node samples. The sample holds many counts of this clonotype. This clone's antigen is unknown. Per-base quality was not reported, and no clone a single base away is much larger than it. Sequences were obtained from axillary lymph node tissue. The receptor's source is a female donor with breast cancer. Some clones in this sample may be carry-over from other donors' samples. The V and J genes are TRBV5-4 and TRBJ2-7; the D gene is perhaps TRBD2, from 6 matching bases. The CDR3 region reads CASSLGLGAREQYF. At the DNA level, the sequence is TGTGCCAGCAGCTTGGGACTAGGAGCGCGCGAGCAGTACTTC.